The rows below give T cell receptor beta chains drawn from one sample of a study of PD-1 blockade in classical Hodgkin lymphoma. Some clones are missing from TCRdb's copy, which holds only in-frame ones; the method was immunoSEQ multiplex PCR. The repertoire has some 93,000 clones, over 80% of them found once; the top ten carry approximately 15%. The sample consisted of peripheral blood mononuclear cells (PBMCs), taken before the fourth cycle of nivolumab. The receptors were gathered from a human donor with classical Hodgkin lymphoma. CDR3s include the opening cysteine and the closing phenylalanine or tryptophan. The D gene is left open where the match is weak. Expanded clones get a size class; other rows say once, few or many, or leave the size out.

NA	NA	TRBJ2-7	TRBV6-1	TGTGCCAGCAGTGACGGACTACACTACGAGCAGTACTTC	CASSDGLHYEQYF
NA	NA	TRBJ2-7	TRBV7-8	TGTGCCAGCAGCTTAGGTGGCGTCCCCACGAACTTC	CASSLGGVPTNF
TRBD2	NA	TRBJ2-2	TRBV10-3	TGTGCCATCAGGGAGCGGGAGGGGAACACCGGGGAGCTGTTTTTT	CAIREREGNTGELFF
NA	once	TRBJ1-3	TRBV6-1	TGTGCCAGCAGTCCCGGTCCTGGAAACACCATATATTTT	CASSPGPGNTIYF
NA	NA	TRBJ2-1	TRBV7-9	TGTGCCAGCAGCTTAGACGCAGGCAACAATGAGCAGTTCTTC	CASSLDAGNNEQFF
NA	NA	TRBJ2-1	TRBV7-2	TGTGCCAGCAATAACGGACCGGAGCAGTTCTTC	CASNNGPEQFF
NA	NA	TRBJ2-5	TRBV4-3	TGCGCCAGCAGCCAAGAGGCCCGATACCAAGAGACCCAGTACTTC	CASSQEARYQETQYF
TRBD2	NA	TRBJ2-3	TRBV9	TGTGCCAGCAGCGTCGATCCGGGACTAGCGGGACGAGATACGCAGTATTTT	CASSVDPGLAGRDTQYF
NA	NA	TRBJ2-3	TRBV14	TGTGCCAGCAGCCAAGAGGCCCGGACGACCACAGATACGCAGTATTTT	CASSQEARTTTDTQYF
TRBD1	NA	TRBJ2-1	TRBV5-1	TGCGCCAGCAGCCTGACAGGGGGCACCTACAATGAGCAGTTCTTC	CASSLTGGTYNEQFF
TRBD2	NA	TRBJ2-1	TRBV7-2	TGTGCCAGCAGCCGGACTAGCGGGAGGCCCCACAATGAGCAGTTCTTC	CASSRTSGRPHNEQFF
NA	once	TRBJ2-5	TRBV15	TGTGCCACCAGCAGACTAGCTCTTCAAGAGACCCAGTACTTC	CATSRLALQETQYF
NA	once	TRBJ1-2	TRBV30	TGTGCCTGGTCCTACGTCGAATCCAATGGCTACACCTTC	CAWSYVESNGYTF
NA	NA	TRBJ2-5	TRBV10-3	TGTGCCATCAGTGAAGGGCCTCAAGAGACCCAGTACTTC	CAISEGPQETQYF
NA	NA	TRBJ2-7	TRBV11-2	TGTGCCAGCAGCCCGGGGCCGGGGGAGCAGTACTTC	CASSPGPGEQYF
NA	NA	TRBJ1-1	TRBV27	TGTGCCAGCAGTTCTTTGTTGGGCGTTACTGAAGCTTTCTTT	CASSSLLGVTEAFF
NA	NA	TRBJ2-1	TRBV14	TGTGCCAGCAGCCAAGACGGTGCGTGGGGAGATGAGCAGTTCTTC	CASSQDGAWGDEQFF
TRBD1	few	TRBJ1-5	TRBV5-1	TGCGCCAGCAGCGCCGGGACAGGGACCGATCAGCCCCAGCATTTT	CASSAGTGTDQPQHF
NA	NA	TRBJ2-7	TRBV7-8	TGTGCCAGCAGTCCATGGGGACTGGTCTCCTACGAGCAGTACTTC	CASSPWGLVSYEQYF
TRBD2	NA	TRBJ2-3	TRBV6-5	TGTGCCAGCAGTTACGCGGGGGACTCCAGGGCCACGCAGTATTTT	CASSYAGDSRATQYF
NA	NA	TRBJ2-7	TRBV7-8	TGTGCCAGCAGCTTAGGGCTAGGGGTCCACGAGCAGTACTTC	CASSLGLGVHEQYF
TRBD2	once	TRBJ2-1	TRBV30	TGTGCCTGGACTAGCGGAAACAATGAGCAGTTCTTC	CAWTSGNNEQFF
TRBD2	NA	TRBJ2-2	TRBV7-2	TGTGCCAGCAGCTCTACCCGGACTAGCGGGAGTGGGTCCGGGGAGCTGTTTTTT	CASSSTRTSGSGSGELFF
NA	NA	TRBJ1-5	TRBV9	TGTGCCAGCAGCCCCCGTAGCCGTACTCTATACAATCAGCCCCAGCATTTT	CASSPRSRTLYNQPQHF
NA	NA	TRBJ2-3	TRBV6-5	TGTGCCAGCAGTTACCCGGGCACAGATACGCAGTATTTT	CASSYPGTDTQYF
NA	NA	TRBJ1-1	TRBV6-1	TGTGCCAGCATAGGTGACCTTGAAGCTTTCTTT	CASIGDLEAFF
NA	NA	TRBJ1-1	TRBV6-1	TGTGCCAGCACCCCGGACAAGTACACTGAAGCTTTCTTT	CASTPDKYTEAFF
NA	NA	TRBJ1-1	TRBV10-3	TGTGCCATCAGTGAAAACAGGGCCATGAACACTGAAGCTTTCTTT	CAISENRAMNTEAFF